The 19 T cell receptor beta chains in this list originate from one sample, sequenced in a study of neoadjuvant nivolumab and ipilimumab in lung cancer. The method was immunoSEQ multiplex PCR; TCRdb's version includes in-frame clones alone and lacks a portion of them. The table has about 9,000 clones, nearly 85% seen once. Sequences were derived from tumor tissue, sampled after neoadjuvant nivolumab, alone or with ipilimumab, at or shortly before surgery. These receptors were collected from an adult with non-small cell lung cancer.

The chain recombines TRBV27 with TRBJ2-7; D could derive from TRBD1 or TRBD2 (5 bases each). CDR1 MNHEY and CDR2 SMNVEV come from the germline V gene (reference sequence). The CDR3 sequence is 16 residues long. Trimming stripped 3 bases from V and 2 bases from J, with 17 bases between. CDR3 in DNA: TGTGCCAGCAGTTTGAGCGTCGGGACGGCCGCCTACGAGCAGTACTTC. Translated: CASSLSVGTAAYEQYF.

DNA of the CDR3: TGTGCCAGCAGCGCCAATCCCTCCTACGAGCAGTACTTC. This gives the protein CASSANPSYEQYF. The V call is TRBV9, the J call TRBJ2-7, with D uncertain. This CDR3 contains 13 residues. Trimming shortened V by 3 bases and J by 0 bases, and 7 bases separated the two germline ends. Germline V gives CDR1 SGDLS, CDR2 YYNGEE.

This chain uses TRBV12-5 with TRBJ1-1; D remains unclear. V shed 7 bases and J shed 3 bases, with 6 bases lying between them. In germline, CDR1 is LGHNT, CDR2 FRNRAP. The CDR3 extends over 11 amino acids. CDR3 in DNA: TGTGCTAGTGCCCTCTACACTGAAGCTTTCTTT. The encoded protein is CASALYTEAFF.

CDR3: CASTQAGAANYGYTF. The CDR3 DNA follows: TGTGCCAGCACCCAAGCAGGGGCAGCTAACTATGGCTACACCTTC. V gene TRBV6-1 combines with J gene TRBJ1-2; possible D gene TRBD1, 6 bases. Trimming removed 7 bases at V and 0 bases at J, with 15 bases between. The CDR3 runs to 15 residues. Germline values: CDR1 MNHNS, CDR2 SASEGT.

J is TRBJ2-5 and V is TRBV5-4; D possibly corresponds to TRBD1 (5 bases). Trimming removed 4 bases from V and 4 bases from J, with 17 bases in between. Germline lookup yields CDR1 SGHNT and CDR2 YYREEE (reference sequence). The length of the CDR3 is 15 residues. CDR3 protein: CASSPRSSQGETQYF. The CDR3 DNA reads TGTGCCAGCAGCCCACGGTCTTCCCAGGGAGAGACCCAGTACTTC.

The gene calls are TRBV10-3 and TRBJ1-4; TRBD1 might be the D (6 bases). Germline assignment: CDR1 ENHRY and CDR2 SYGVKD. V was clipped by 6 bases and J by 7 bases, with 18 bases between them. CDR3 length equals 15 residues. In nucleotides, the CDR3 is TGTGCCATCAGGGCAACACAGGGAGGCGGTGAAAAACTGTTTTTT. Translated, it gives CAIRATQGGGEKLFF.

CDR3 sequence: CASRPGPADEQFF. CDR3 coding DNA: TGCGCCAGCAGGCCGGGACCCGCGGATGAGCAGTTCTTC. This chain uses TRBV5-1 with TRBJ2-1; D possibly uses TRBD1 or TRBD2 (5 bases each). V was trimmed by 5 bases and J by 8 bases, leaving 14 bases between them. Germline CDR1 SGHRS, CDR2 YFSETQ. The CDR3 totals 13 residues.

CDR3 region: CASSGTSSYNEQFF. CDR3 sequence (DNA): TGTGCCAGCAGTGGGACTAGCTCCTACAATGAGCAGTTCTTC. The V and J genes are TRBV27 and TRBJ2-1; 8 positions agree with TRBD2. This CDR3 comprises 14 residues. The germline V gene encodes CDR1 MNHEY and CDR2 SMNVEV (reference sequence). J gave up 0 bases and V 5 bases, and 0 bases lay outside the gene matches.

CDR3 protein: CASSLWDGNTIYF. The CDR3 bases are TGTGCCAGCAGCTTGTGGGATGGAAACACCATATATTTT. This chain joins TRBV5-5 and TRBJ1-3; D is uncertain. Between the trimmed V and J ends, which lost 1 base and 3 bases, there was a span of 5 bases. CDR1 SGHKS and CDR2 YYEKEE come from the germline V gene (reference sequence). This CDR3 is 13 amino acids long.

The chain uses TRBV18 and TRBJ1-5; unclear D gene. This CDR3 has 14 residues. V shed 3 bases and J shed 0 bases, with 6 bases lying between them. Germline loops: CDR1 KGHSH, CDR2 LQKENI. The CDR3 reads CASSPGYSNQPQHF. DNA of the CDR3: TGTGCCAGCTCACCGGGGTATAGCAATCAGCCCCAGCATTTT.

As DNA, the CDR3 is TGCAGCGTTACTGGGACTAGTAGTTTCTCCCATGAGCAGTTCTTC. Its translation: CSVTGTSSFSHEQFF. J is TRBJ2-1 and V is TRBV29-1; 8 bases are shared with TRBD2. The CDR3 has 15 amino acids. Trimming cost V 5 bases and J 8 bases; bases outside gene matches: 14. Germline lookup yields CDR1 SQVTM and CDR2 ANQGSEA.

The CDR3 spells CSVARTAENEQFF. The CDR3 DNA sequence: TGCAGCGTTGCTAGGACAGCGGAAAATGAGCAGTTCTTC. The genes are TRBV29-1 and TRBJ2-1; the D gene is possibly TRBD1 (6 bases). Germline V CDR1 and CDR2: SQVTM, ANQGSEA. Trimming took off 4 bases at V and 7 bases at J, with 14 bases between the two ends. This CDR3 is built from 13 residues.

The J gene is TRBJ1-4, the V gene TRBV5-5, with a tentative D call TRBD1 (6 bases). V was shortened by 4 bases and J by 8 bases, with 15 bases between the two germline ends. The germline gives CDR1 SGHKS, CDR2 YYEKEE (reference sequence). The length of the CDR3 is 14 residues. CDR3 sequence (DNA): TGTGCCAGCAGCGTACAGGGAAGGAAAGAAAAACTGTTTTTT. The encoded protein is CASSVQGRKEKLFF.

The chain carries TRBV19 and TRBJ2-1; tentatively, D is TRBD2 (6 bases). This CDR3 is 13 amino acids long. V lost 1 base, J lost 12 bases, and 13 bases lay in between. Germline V lookup: CDR1 LNHDA, CDR2 SQIVND (reference sequence). CDR3 coding DNA: TGTGCCAGTAGTATAGGAGCCGGGAGCGGGCAGTTCTTC. It encodes CASSIGAGSGQFF.

This clone has just a few counts. The chain's CDR3 is CASSQAEGYGETQYF. The CDR3 DNA is TGCGCCAGCAGCCAAGCGGAGGGGTATGGGGAGACCCAGTACTTC. This chain uses TRBV4-1 with TRBJ2-5, with a weak D call TRBD2 (6 bases). V lost 1 base and J 5 bases, leaving 14 bases between the germline ends. The CDR3 sequence is 15 residues long. Germline CDR1 reads MGHRA; CDR2 reads YSYEKL.

The chain couples TRBV4-1 to TRBJ2-2, with no clear D. Per the germline V gene, CDR1 is MGHRA and CDR2 is YSYEKL. V shed 0 bases and J shed 4 bases, with 12 bases lying between them. The length of the CDR3 is 16 residues. CDR3 nucleotides: TGCGCCAGCAGCCAAGATATGGGAAAGCGCACCGGGGAGCTGTTTTTT. It translates to CASSQDMGKRTGELFF.

V usage is TRBV11-2 and J usage is TRBJ2-7; tentatively, D is TRBD1 or TRBD2 (6 bases each). Trimming removed 1 base at V and 8 bases at J, with 21 bases between. The CDR3 runs 16 residues. Germline assignment: CDR1 SGHAT and CDR2 FQNNGV. This CDR3 is CASSLAGGGTAWKQYF. The CDR3 DNA reads as TGTGCCAGCAGCTTAGCCGGGGGCGGGACGGCCTGGAAGCAGTACTTC.

The chain couples TRBV7-8 to TRBJ1-1; TRBD1 is a possible D gene (6 bases). Germline V lookup: CDR1 SGHVS, CDR2 FQNEAQ. The CDR3 is made up of 13 amino acids. Deletions cut 6 bases from V and 3 bases from J, with 11 bases between. In nucleotides, the CDR3 is TGTGCCAGCAGTTCCACAGGGTACACTGAAGCTTTCTTT. It is translated as CASSSTGYTEAFF.

The chain recombines TRBV4-1 with TRBJ1-5; D possibly corresponds to TRBD1 (6 bases). V was cut by 2 bases and J by 2 bases, with 7 bases left in between. Germline V lookup: CDR1 MGHRA, CDR2 YSYEKL. The CDR3 spans 14 residues. In DNA, the CDR3 is TGCGCCAGCAGCCAATGGACAGGCAATCAGCCCCAGCATTTT. Residues: CASSQWTGNQPQHF.